Each of the 27 T cell receptor beta chains below was sequenced from the same sample in a study of beta chain features in type 1 diabetes. Expressed TCRB transcripts were sequenced after all isolated RNA was converted to cDNA. Only in-frame clones appear in the TCRdb table, and some are missing; sequencing was by immunoSEQ multiplex PCR. The sample has under 250,000 clones, approximately 11% seen once. Sequenced sample: central memory CD4+ T cells from blood. These receptors all stem from a man between 18 and 29 years old in good health.

On this clone: The sample carries other DNA sequences with the same CDR3. J is TRBJ2-2 and V is TRBV12-5; D ambiguous. Trimming shortened V by 1 base and J by 1 base, and 4 bases separated the two germline ends. The CDR3 loop spans 14 amino acids. Germline CDR1 LGHNT, CDR2 FRNRAP. The CDR3 coding sequence is TGTGCTAGTGGTTTGGGGAGGAACACCGGGGAGCTGTTTTTT. Translated, it gives CASGLGRNTGELFF.

This clone was detected ten times or more. The chain combines TRBV9 with TRBJ2-7, with 7 positions matching TRBD2. Germline CDR1 and CDR2: SGDLS and YYNGEE. The ends lost 0 bases at V and 6 bases at J; junction bases unmatched: 9. The CDR3 loop spans 15 amino acids. DNA for the CDR3: TGTGCCAGCAGCGTAGCTGGAGCGGGAAGCGGCGAGCAGTACTTC. Translated, it gives CASSVAGAGSGEQYF.

In its sample, this clone was seen many times. This chain joins TRBV14 and TRBJ2-1; D perhaps matches TRBD2 (6 bases). The CDR3 contains 17 residues. Between the trimmed V and J ends, which lost 0 bases and 0 bases, there was a span of 12 bases. The V gene's germline CDR1 is SGHDN and CDR2 FVKESK. This CDR3 is CASSQDPPSASYNEQFF. CDR3 nucleotide sequence: TGTGCCAGCAGCCAAGATCCCCCTAGCGCCTCCTACAATGAGCAGTTCTTC.

The table lists this clone with many counts. The chain employs TRBV30 and TRBJ1-5; 10 bases line up with TRBD1. This CDR3 contains 13 residues. Germline V lookup: CDR1 GTSNPN, CDR2 SVGIG (reference sequence). Germline trimming cut 4 bases from V and 5 bases from J; bases unmatched to any gene: 2. CDR3 protein: CAWKGTGDQPQHF. Here the CDR3 DNA reads TGTGCCTGGAAGGGGACAGGGGATCAGCCCCAGCATTTT.

This clone was recorded a few times. The J gene is TRBJ2-1, the V gene TRBV10-2; 13 nucleotides agree with TRBD2. Per germline, CDR1 WSHSY and CDR2 SAAADI. This CDR3 region has 17 residues. V shed 3 bases, J shed 4 bases, and the junction held 6 bases outside the gene matches. CDR3 nucleotide sequence: TGCGCCAGCAGTGACTCCGTGGGACTAGCGGGATACAATGAGCAGTTCTTC. It encodes CASSDSVGLAGYNEQFF.

The rearrangement uses TRBV4-3 and TRBJ1-2; no firm D call. V was shortened by 0 bases and J by 8 bases, with 10 bases between the two germline ends. The CDR3 has 13 residues. Germline assignment: CDR1 LGHNA and CDR2 YSLEER. CDR3 nucleotide sequence: TGCGCCAGCAGCCAAGATATCCAAGGGGGCTACACCTTC. It yields the protein CASSQDIQGGYTF.

This sequence joins TRBV18 and TRBJ2-5; 8 positions match TRBD1. Germline V CDR1 and CDR2: KGHSH, LQKENI. This CDR3 has 15 amino acids. The V gene end was trimmed by 3 bases and the J gene end by 5 bases; junction bases not matched to a gene: 8. CDR3 sequence reads: CASSPQSRGLETQYF. Here the CDR3 DNA reads TGTGCCAGCTCACCGCAGTCCAGGGGGCTCGAGACCCAGTACTTC.

This clone showed up just a few times. V is TRBV27 and J is TRBJ2-3; D might be TRBD2 (6 bases). Trimming pared 2 bases from V and 8 bases from J, leaving 8 bases between. In germline, CDR1 is MNHEY, CDR2 SMNVEV (reference sequence). This CDR3 contains 12 residues. CDR3 sequence reads: CASSLLGSTQYF. The CDR3 region has the DNA TGTGCCAGCAGTTTACTCGGGAGTACGCAGTATTTT.

This clone was observed many times. The chain is built from TRBV7-9 and TRBJ2-1, with a weak D call TRBD2 (6 bases). Germline CDR1 is SEHNR and CDR2 is FQNEAQ (reference sequence). The CDR3 is made up of 14 amino acids. V lost 5 bases and J lost 8, with 16 bases in between. CDR3 coding DNA: TGTGCCAGCAGCCGCGGGGAAAGGGTGGATGAGCAGTTCTTC. Its translation: CASSRGERVDEQFF.

This clone was counted ten times or more. The V gene is TRBV11-2, the J gene TRBJ2-5; unclear D gene. CDR1 and CDR2 from the germline V gene are SGHAT and FQNNGV. The ends were cut back, 3 bases at V and 4 bases at J, with 3 bases in the middle. The CDR3 is made up of 11 amino acids. CDR3 region: CASSFRETQYF. The CDR3 bases are TGTGCCAGCAGCTTCAGAGAGACCCAGTACTTC. Full variable domain (remainder filled in from reference TRBV11-2 and TRBJ2-5): EAGVAQSPRYKIIEKRQSVAFWCNPISGHATLYWYQQILGQGPKLLIQFQNNGVVDDSQLPKDRFSAERLKGVDSTLKIQPAKLEDSAVYLCASSFRETQYFGPGTRLLVL.

This chain links TRBV6-1 with TRBJ1-4; tentatively, D is TRBD1 (6 bases). V was trimmed by 5 bases and J by 2 bases, leaving 12 bases between them. This CDR3 is 15 amino acids long. From germline, CDR1 is MNHNS and CDR2 SASEGT. The CDR3: CASSTAGHTNEKLFF. The CDR3 DNA reads as TGTGCCAGCAGTACCGCGGGACACACTAATGAAAAACTGTTTTTT.

The V call is TRBV27, the J call TRBJ1-1, with a tentative D call TRBD1 (6 bases). In germline, CDR1 is MNHEY, CDR2 SMNVEV (reference sequence). V lost 0 bases to trimming and J lost 10 bases, with 12 bases between them. The CDR3 consists of 13 residues. DNA of the CDR3: TGTGCCAGCAGTTTATCGCGGGGGGCTGGAGCTTTCTTT. Its protein product is CASSLSRGAGAFF.

The chain employs TRBV9 and TRBJ2-2, with a weak D call TRBD2 (6 bases). The germline V and J ends were trimmed by 4 bases and 6 bases, with 13 bases remaining between them. The germline gives CDR1 SGDLS, CDR2 YYNGEE. The CDR3 extends over 14 amino acids. In DNA, the CDR3 is TGTGCCAGCAGCTTCCGCGGGGAGTCCGGGGAGCTGTTTTTT. Protein product: CASSFRGESGELFF.

This clone appeared a few times. V is TRBV5-1 and J is TRBJ2-3, with 9 nucleotides matching TRBD2. The CDR3 length is 16 residues. CDR1 SGHRS and CDR2 YFSETQ come from the germline V gene. V was pared by 3 bases and J by 8 bases, with 13 bases of the junction left unmatched. DNA for the CDR3: TGCGCCAGCAGCTGGGCTAGCGGGGCCCCTGTGGGTACGCAGTATTTT. This gives the protein CASSWASGAPVGTQYF.

The genes are TRBV7-3 and TRBJ2-1; 11 positions match TRBD2. CDR1 SGHTA and CDR2 FQGTGA come from the germline V gene. This CDR3 contains 17 residues. V gave up 5 bases and J gave up 4 bases; unmatched junction bases: 10. Here the CDR3 reads CASSPGGSGREYNEQFF. CDR3 DNA sequence: TGTGCCAGCAGCCCCGGTGGTAGCGGGAGGGAATACAATGAGCAGTTCTTC.

The V and J genes are TRBV9 and TRBJ2-4; unclear D gene. Trimming stripped 0 bases from V and 6 bases from J, with 4 bases between. This CDR3 has 12 amino acids. Germline lookup yields CDR1 SGDLS and CDR2 YYNGEE. The CDR3 coding sequence is TGTGCCAGCAGCGTAGACTTAAACATTCAGTACTTC. This translates into CASSVDLNIQYF.

This clone came up a few times. The rearrangement links TRBV19 to TRBJ2-7; possibly TRBD1 for D (6 bases). Trimming shortened V by 8 bases and J by 4 bases, and 18 bases separated the two germline ends. This CDR3 comprises 14 residues. CDR1 and CDR2 from the germline V gene are LNHDA and SQIVND (reference sequence). This CDR3 reads CASSAARGVYEQYF. The DNA of the CDR3 is TGTGCCAGTTCTGCGGCCAGGGGTGTTTACGAGCAGTACTTC.

V usage is TRBV15 and J usage is TRBJ2-3, with 9 bases lining up with TRBD2. CDR3 length: 13 amino acids. J gave up 11 bases and V 3 bases, and 6 bases lay outside the gene matches. Germline lookup yields CDR1 LNHNV and CDR2 YYDKDF (reference sequence). The CDR3 is CATSRTSGYGQYF. The CDR3 nucleotides are TGTGCCACCAGCAGGACTAGCGGATACGGGCAGTATTTT.

V gene TRBV29-1 combines with J gene TRBJ2-5; perhaps TRBD1 as D (6 bases). CDR3 length: 11 amino acids. Per germline, CDR1 SQVTM and CDR2 ANQGSEA. V was cut by 6 bases and J by 11 bases, with 16 bases left in between. The CDR3 region is CSVRTVGEQYF. The CDR3 nucleotides are TGCAGCGTCCGGACAGTGGGGGAGCAGTACTTC. Together with reference TRBV29-1 and TRBJ2-5, the CDR3 gives the full variable domain: SAVISQKPSRDICQRGTSLTIQCQVDSQVTMMFWYRQQPGQSLTLIATANQGSEATYESGFVIDKFPISRPNLTFSTLTVSNMSPEDSSIYLCSVRTVGEQYFGPGTRLLVL.

In its sample, this clone was seen many times. The CDR3 sequence is CASSQGGPEQFF. The CDR3 region has the DNA TGCGCCAGCAGCCAAGGCGGACCAGAGCAGTTCTTC. The V and J genes are TRBV4-3 and TRBJ2-1; D gene uncertain. The V end was cut by 1 base, the J end by 10 bases, with 8 bases between. The CDR3 contains 12 residues. CDR1 and CDR2 from the germline V gene are LGHNA and YSLEER.

This clone has more than one count but fewer than ten. The chain combines TRBV7-9 with TRBJ2-6; D is undetermined. V lost 3 bases to trimming and J lost 1 base, with 7 bases between them. Germline V CDR1 and CDR2: SEHNR, FQNEAQ (reference sequence). The CDR3 sequence is 15 residues long. Written as DNA, the CDR3 is TGTGCCAGCAGCTTCAGCGTATCTGGGGCCAACGTCCTGACTTTC. Encoded protein: CASSFSVSGANVLTF.

The chain is built from TRBV7-2 and TRBJ2-7; TRBD1 matches at 7 bases. This CDR3 is 14 amino acids long. The germline V gene has CDR1 SGHTA and CDR2 FQGNSA. J gave up 1 base and V 3 bases, and 3 bases lay outside the gene matches. CDR3 sequence (DNA): TGTGCCAGCAGCTTGACAGGGTCTTCCTACGAGCAGTACTTC. Translated, it gives CASSLTGSSYEQYF. The full variable domain, with the rest looked up from reference TRBV7-2 and TRBJ2-7, is GAGVSQSPSNKVTEKGKDVELRCDPISGHTALYWYRQSLGQGLEFLIYFQGNSAPDKSGLPSDRFSAERTGGSVSTLTIQRTQQEDSAVYLCASSLTGSSYEQYFGPGTRLTVT.

This chain links TRBV4-2 with TRBJ1-2; D not resolved. V was shortened by 0 bases and J by 8 bases, with 13 bases between the two germline ends. The length of the CDR3 is 14 residues. Germline V gene sequence: CDR1 LGHNA, CDR2 YNFKEQ. CDR3 amino acids: CASSQDHTLGGYTF. DNA for the CDR3: TGTGCCAGCAGCCAAGATCACACCCTGGGCGGCTACACCTTC.

Ten or more counts support this clone. The identical CDR3 is also encoded by other nucleotide sequences in the sample. The J gene is TRBJ2-1, the V gene TRBV29-1; D is perhaps TRBD1 (7 bases). CDR1 is SQVTM and CDR2 is ANQGSEA in the germline V gene. The CDR3 is 14 amino acids. V lost 4 bases, J lost 9 bases, and 19 bases lay in between. CDR3 region: CSVVPGLGDSEQFF. The CDR3 nucleotides are TGCAGCGTTGTTCCGGGACTGGGGGACAGTGAGCAGTTCTTC.

On this clone: The same CDR3 is also encoded by other DNA sequences in this sample. V and J are TRBV7-2 and TRBJ2-1; 7 nucleotides agree with TRBD2. CDR1 SGHTA and CDR2 FQGNSA come from the germline V gene. The V and J ends lost 0 bases and 7 bases, in that order; junction bases with no gene match: 6. The CDR3 has 15 amino acids. The CDR3 coding sequence is TGTGCCAGCAGCTTAGCGTCAACGGGAGGAAATGAGCAGTTCTTC. This encodes CASSLASTGGNEQFF.

V and J are TRBV18 and TRBJ2-2, with unresolved D. The V end lost 2 bases, the J end lost 0 bases, and 13 bases lay between the germline ends. Germline lookup yields CDR1 KGHSH and CDR2 LQKENI. The CDR3 length is 17 residues. CDR3 sequence: CASSPNRVASNTGELFF. CDR3 coding DNA: TGTGCCAGCTCACCAAATCGTGTTGCCTCGAACACCGGGGAGCTGTTTTTT.

This clone has at least ten counts. The V call is TRBV5-6, the J call TRBJ2-1; 9 nucleotides agree with TRBD2. The CDR3 has 15 amino acids. The V gene end was trimmed by 1 base and the J gene end by 9 bases; junction bases not matched to a gene: 8. Germline V CDR1 and CDR2: SGHDT, YYEEEE. CDR3 loop: CASSLKREVSGEQFF. The CDR3 DNA sequence: TGTGCCAGCAGCTTGAAGCGGGAGGTTTCGGGTGAGCAGTTCTTC.